This T cell receptor (beta chain) was identified during a study of blood T cells in healthy people across ages. The individuals who served as donors were healthy Caucasians living in Russia, aged about 6 to 95. Samples had at least 6 million PBMCs isolated from them. With each sample, at least 5 micrograms of total RNA were extracted. V gave up 3 bases and J gave up 6 bases, with 15 bases separating them. The CDR3 spans 14 residues. Germline CDR1 and CDR2: MNHEY and SMNVEV (reference sequence). Through a sample-barcoded 5' primer and a J-beta primer mix, a second PCR was run for 7 to 11 cycles. Each cDNA molecule carried a tag from a template-switch adaptor that contained 12 random nucleotides. TCRdb reprocessed the 5' RACE reads via MiXCR and lists one record per CDR3 protein. Of more than 650,000 distinct CDR3 sequences listed, 22% were seen once; the top ten hold 22%.

The chain couples TRBV27 to TRBJ2-7; D not resolved. Sequencing input: blood. The source of this sequence is a man between 65 and 85 years old in good health. This chain's CDR3 is CASSFVGKSVEQYF. In DNA form, the CDR3 reads TGTGCCAGCAGTTTTGTGGGTAAATCTGTCGAGCAGTACTTC.